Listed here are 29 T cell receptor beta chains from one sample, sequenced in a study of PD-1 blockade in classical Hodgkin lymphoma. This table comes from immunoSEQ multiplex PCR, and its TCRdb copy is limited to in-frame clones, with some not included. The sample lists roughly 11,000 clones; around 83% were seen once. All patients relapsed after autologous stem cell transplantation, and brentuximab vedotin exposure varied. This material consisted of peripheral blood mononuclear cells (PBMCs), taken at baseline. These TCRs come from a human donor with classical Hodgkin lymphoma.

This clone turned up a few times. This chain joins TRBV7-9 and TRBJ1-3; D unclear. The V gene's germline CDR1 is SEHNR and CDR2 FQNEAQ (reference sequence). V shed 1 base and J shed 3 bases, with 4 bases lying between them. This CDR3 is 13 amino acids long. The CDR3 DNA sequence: TGTGCCAGCAGCTTAGGGGTTGGAAACACCATATATTTT. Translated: CASSLGVGNTIYF.

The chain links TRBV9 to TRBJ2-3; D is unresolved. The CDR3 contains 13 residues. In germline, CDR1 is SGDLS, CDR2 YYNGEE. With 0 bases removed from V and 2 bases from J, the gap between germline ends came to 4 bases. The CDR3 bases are TGTGCCAGCAGCGTAGTTTTCACAGATACGCAGTATTTT. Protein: CASSVVFTDTQYF. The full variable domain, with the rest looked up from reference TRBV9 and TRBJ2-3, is DSGVTQTPKHLITATGQRVTLRCSPRSGDLSVYWYQQSLDQGLQFLIQYYNGEERAKGNILERFSAQQFPDLHSELNLSSLELGDSALYFCASSVVFTDTQYFGPGTRLTVL.

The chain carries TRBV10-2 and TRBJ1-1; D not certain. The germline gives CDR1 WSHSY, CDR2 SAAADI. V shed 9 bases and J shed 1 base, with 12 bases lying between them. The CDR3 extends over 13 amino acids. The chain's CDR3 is CARRGAANTEAFF. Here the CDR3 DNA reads TGCGCCAGGCGGGGAGCCGCGAACACTGAAGCTTTCTTT.

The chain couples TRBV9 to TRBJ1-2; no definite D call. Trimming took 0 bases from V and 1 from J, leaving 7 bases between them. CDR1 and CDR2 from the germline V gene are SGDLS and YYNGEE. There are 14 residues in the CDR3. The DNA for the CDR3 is TGTGCCAGCAGCGTAGGTCAGAATAACTATGGCTACACCTTC. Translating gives CASSVGQNNYGYTF.

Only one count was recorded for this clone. The CDR3 loop is CASRSWRLNTGELFF. The CDR3 nucleotides are TGTGCCAGCCGTTCCTGGCGCCTTAACACCGGGGAGCTGTTTTTT. The chain employs TRBV6-6 and TRBJ2-2; D unresolved. Germline V lookup: CDR1 MNHNY, CDR2 SVGAGI (reference sequence). CDR3 size: 15 residues. V lost 8 bases to trimming and J lost 2 bases, with 15 bases between them.

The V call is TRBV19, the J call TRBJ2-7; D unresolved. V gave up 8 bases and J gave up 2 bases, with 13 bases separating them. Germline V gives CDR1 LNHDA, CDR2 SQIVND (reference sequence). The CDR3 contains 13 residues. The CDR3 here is CASSEPETYEQYF. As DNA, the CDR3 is TGTGCCAGTTCAGAACCGGAGACCTACGAGCAGTACTTC.

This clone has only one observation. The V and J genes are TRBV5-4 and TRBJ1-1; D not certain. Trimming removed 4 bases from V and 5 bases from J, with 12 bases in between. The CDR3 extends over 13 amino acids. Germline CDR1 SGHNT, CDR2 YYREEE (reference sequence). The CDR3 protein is CASSRRTVTEAFF. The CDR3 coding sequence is TGTGCCAGCAGCCGACGCACAGTGACTGAAGCTTTCTTT.

The CDR3 spells CASSFGGGTGELFF. CDR3 bases: TGTGCCAGCAGCTTCGGGGGGGGCACCGGGGAGCTGTTTTTT. V usage is TRBV4-2 and J usage is TRBJ2-2, with 8 positions matching TRBD2. The V segment lost 5 bases and the J segment 4 bases; nucleotides outside the gene matches: 3. CDR1 is LGHNA, CDR2 YNFKEQ, per germline. CDR3 size: 14 residues.

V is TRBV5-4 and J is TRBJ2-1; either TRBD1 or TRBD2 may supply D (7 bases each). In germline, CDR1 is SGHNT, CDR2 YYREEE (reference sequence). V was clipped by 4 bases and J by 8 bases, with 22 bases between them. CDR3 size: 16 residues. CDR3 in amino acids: CASSRPRQGRGDEQFF. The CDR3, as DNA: TGTGCCAGCAGCCGACCCCGACAGGGACGGGGGGATGAGCAGTTCTTC.

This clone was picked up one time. The CDR3 protein is CASSLAGASSYNEQFF. DNA for the CDR3: TGTGCCAGCAGCTTGGCGGGGGCTAGCTCCTACAATGAGCAGTTCTTC. The chain links TRBV5-4 to TRBJ2-1; either TRBD1 or TRBD2 may supply D (6 bases each). Germline CDR1 reads SGHNT; CDR2 reads YYREEE (reference sequence). The CDR3 length is 16 residues. V was shortened by 0 bases and J by 0 bases, with 10 bases between the two germline ends.

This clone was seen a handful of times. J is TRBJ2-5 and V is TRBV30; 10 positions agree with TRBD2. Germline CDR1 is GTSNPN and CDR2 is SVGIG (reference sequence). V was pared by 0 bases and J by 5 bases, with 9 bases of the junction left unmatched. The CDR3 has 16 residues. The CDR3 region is CAWSVGLAGVRETQYF. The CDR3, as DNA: TGTGCCTGGAGTGTTGGGCTAGCGGGAGTACGGGAGACCCAGTACTTC.

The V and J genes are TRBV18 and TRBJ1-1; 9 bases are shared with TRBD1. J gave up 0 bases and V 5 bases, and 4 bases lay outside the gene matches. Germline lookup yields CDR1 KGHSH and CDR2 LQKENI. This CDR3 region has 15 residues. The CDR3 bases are TGTGCCAGCTCAACCAGGACAGGGGTGAACACTGAAGCTTTCTTT. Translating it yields CASSTRTGVNTEAFF.

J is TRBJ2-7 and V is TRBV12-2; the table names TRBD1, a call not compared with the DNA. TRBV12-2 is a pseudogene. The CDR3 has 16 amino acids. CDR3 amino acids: CASRIGVGTDGYEQYF. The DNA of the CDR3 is TGTGCAAGTCGTATCGGAGTTGGGACAGACGGTTACGAGCAGTACTTC.

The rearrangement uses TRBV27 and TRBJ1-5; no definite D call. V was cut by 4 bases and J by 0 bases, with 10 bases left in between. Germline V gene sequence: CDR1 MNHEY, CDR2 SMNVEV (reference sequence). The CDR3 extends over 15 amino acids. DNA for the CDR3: TGTGCCAGCAGTTCCTGGACGGGTAGCAATCAGCCCCAGCATTTT. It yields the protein CASSSWTGSNQPQHF.

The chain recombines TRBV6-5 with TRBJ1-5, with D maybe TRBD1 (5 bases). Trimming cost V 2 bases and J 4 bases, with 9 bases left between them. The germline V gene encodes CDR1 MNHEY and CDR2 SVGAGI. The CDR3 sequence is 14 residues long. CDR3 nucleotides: TGTGCCAGCAGTTACCTTGGGGGGAATCAGCCCCAGCATTTT. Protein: CASSYLGGNQPQHF.

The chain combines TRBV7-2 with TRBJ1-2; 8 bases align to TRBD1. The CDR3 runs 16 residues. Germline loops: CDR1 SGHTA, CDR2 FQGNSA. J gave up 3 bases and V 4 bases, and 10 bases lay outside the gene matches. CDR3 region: CASSSGAGGAYYGYTF. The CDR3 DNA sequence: TGTGCCAGCAGCTCCGGGGCAGGGGGCGCTTACTATGGCTACACCTTC.

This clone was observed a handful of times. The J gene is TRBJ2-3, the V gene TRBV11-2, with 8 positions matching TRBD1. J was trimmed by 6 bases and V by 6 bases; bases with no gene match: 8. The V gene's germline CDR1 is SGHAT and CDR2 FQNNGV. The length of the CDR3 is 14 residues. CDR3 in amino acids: CASSSNRGRDTQYF. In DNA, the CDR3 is TGTGCCAGCAGTTCTAACAGGGGGAGGGATACGCAGTATTTT.

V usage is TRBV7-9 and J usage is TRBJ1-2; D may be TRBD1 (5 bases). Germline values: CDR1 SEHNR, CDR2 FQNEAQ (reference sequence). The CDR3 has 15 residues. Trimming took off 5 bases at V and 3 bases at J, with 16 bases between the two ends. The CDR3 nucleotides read TGTGCCAGCAGCCCTCCGGGGGGACGGGACTATGGCTACACCTTC. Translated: CASSPPGGRDYGYTF.

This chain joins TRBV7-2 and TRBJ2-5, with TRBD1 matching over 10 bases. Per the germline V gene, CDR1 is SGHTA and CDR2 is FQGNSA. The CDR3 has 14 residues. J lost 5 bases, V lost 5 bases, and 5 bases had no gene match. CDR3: CASSATGGGETQYF. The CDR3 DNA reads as TGTGCCAGCAGCGCGACAGGGGGCGGGGAGACCCAGTACTTC.

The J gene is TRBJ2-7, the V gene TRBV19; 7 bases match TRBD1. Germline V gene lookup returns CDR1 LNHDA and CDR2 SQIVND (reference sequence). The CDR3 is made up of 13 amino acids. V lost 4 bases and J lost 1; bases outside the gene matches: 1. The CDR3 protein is CASSRTGSYEQYF. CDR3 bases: TGTGCCAGTAGTAGGACAGGTTCCTACGAGCAGTACTTC. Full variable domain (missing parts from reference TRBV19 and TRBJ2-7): DGGITQSPKYLFRKEGQNVTLSCEQNLNHDAMYWYRQDPGQGLRLIYYSQIVNDFQKGDIAEGYSVSREKKESFPLTVTSAQKNPTAFYLCASSRTGSYEQYFGPGTRLTVT.

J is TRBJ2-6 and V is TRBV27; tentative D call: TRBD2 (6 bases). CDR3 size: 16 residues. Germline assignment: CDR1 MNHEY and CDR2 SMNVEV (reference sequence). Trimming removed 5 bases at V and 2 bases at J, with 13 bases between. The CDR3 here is CASSPPTRPGANVLTF. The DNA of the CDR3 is TGTGCCAGCAGTCCGCCGACTAGGCCTGGGGCCAACGTCCTGACTTTC.

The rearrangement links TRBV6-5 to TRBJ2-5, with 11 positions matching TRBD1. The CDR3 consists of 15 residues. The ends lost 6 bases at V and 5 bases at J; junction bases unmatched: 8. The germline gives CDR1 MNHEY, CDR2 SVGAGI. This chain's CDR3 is CASRGQGVPTETQYF. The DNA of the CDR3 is TGTGCCAGCAGGGGACAGGGGGTTCCCACGGAGACCCAGTACTTC.

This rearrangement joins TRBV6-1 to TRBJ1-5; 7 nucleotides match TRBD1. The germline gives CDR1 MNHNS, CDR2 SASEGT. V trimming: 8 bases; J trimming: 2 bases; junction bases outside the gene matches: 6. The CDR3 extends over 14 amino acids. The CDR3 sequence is CASLRDRRNQPQHF. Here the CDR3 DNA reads TGTGCCAGCCTCCGGGACAGACGCAATCAGCCCCAGCATTTT.

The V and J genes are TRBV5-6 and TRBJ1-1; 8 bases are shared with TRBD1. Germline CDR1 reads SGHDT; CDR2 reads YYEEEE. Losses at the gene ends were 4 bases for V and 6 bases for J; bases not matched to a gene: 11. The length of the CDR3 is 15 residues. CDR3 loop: CASSPRRTGHSEAFF. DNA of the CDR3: TGTGCCAGCAGCCCACGGCGGACAGGGCACTCTGAAGCTTTCTTT.

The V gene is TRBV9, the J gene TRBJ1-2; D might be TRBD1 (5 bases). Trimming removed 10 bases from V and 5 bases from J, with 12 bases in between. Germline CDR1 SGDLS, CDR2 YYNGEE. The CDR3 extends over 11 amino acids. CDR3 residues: CASSEGYGYTF. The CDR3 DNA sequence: TGTGCCTCCAGCGAGGGGTATGGCTACACCTTC.

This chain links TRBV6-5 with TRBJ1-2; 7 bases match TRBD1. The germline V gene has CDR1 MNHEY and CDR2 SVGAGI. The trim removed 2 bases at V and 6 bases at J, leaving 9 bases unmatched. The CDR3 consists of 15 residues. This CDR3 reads CASSYRTGFGDGYTF. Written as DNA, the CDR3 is TGTGCCAGCAGTTACCGGACAGGATTCGGGGATGGCTACACCTTC.

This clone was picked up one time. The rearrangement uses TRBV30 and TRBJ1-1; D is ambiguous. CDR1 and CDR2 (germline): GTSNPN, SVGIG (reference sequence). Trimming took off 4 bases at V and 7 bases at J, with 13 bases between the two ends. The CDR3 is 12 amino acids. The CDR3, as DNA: TGTGCCTGGAAATTCCGGGAAAATGAAGCTTTCTTT. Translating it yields CAWKFRENEAFF.

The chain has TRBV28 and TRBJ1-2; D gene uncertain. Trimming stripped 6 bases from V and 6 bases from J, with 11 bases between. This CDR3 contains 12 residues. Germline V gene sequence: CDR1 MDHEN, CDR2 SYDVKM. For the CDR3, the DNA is TGTGCCAGCAGCCAATTTCTGGATGGCTACACCTTC. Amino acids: CASSQFLDGYTF.

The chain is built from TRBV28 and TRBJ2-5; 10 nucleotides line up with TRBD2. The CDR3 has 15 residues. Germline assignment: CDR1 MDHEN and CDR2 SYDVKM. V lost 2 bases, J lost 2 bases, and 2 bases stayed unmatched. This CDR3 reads CASSLSSGGQETQYF. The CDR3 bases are TGTGCCAGCAGTTTAAGTAGCGGGGGGCAAGAGACCCAGTACTTC.